The 13 T cell receptor beta chains given below trace back to one sample, sequenced in a study of regulatory T cells in long-lasting Graves disease. Library construction for TCR beta used iRepertoire HTBI primers and Arm-PCR of CDR3 regions. TCRdb fed the multiplex PCR reads into MiXCR, producing one record per CDR3 protein. The table shows about 440,000 distinct CDR3 sequences, with under 15% occurring only once. Time point defined: newly diagnosed GD, antithyroid drugs for less than 3 months. There was RNA extracted from PBMCs, and the TCR library was made from it. Another study also made use of these data, one on T cells in Graves' hyperthyroidism and ophthalmopathy.

The source was peripheral blood mononuclear cells (PBMCs), collected at new diagnosis, from a patient treated with antithyroid drugs. The receptors were gathered from a woman in her twenties or thirties with Graves disease.

This clonotype showed up many times. The CDR3, as DNA: TGTGCCATCAGTCGGGGGGGTTACGAGCAGTACTTC. Its protein product is CAISRGGYEQYF. The chain employs TRBV10-3 and TRBJ2-7; 8 bases match TRBD2. Germline V lookup: CDR1 ENHRY, CDR2 SYGVKD. J gave up 4 bases and V 5 bases, and 1 base lay outside the gene matches. The CDR3 totals 12 residues.

This clonotype was seen repeatedly, ten times or more. This chain uses TRBV30 with TRBJ2-7, with D possibly being TRBD1 or TRBD2 (6 bases each). Trimming left V 8 bases short and J 2 bases short, with 22 bases between. The germline gives CDR1 GTSNPN, CDR2 SVGIG (reference sequence). The CDR3 consists of 15 residues. The CDR3 sequence is CAAQGGTTTAYEQYF. The CDR3 bases are TGTGCCGCCCAAGGGGGGACCACAACAGCCTACGAGCAGTACTTC.

This clonotype has just one count. A much bigger clone sits one base away, suggesting this may be a read error. In this CDR3 the conserved last residue, phenylalanine or tryptophan, is missing, so a read error is likely. This chain joins TRBV7-9 and TRBJ2-1; 11 nucleotides agree with TRBD2. In germline, CDR1 is SEHNR, CDR2 FQNEAQ (reference sequence). Unmatched junction bases numbered 5, after V lost 0 bases and J lost 10 bases. The CDR3 covers 15 residues. The CDR3 DNA sequence: TGTGCCAGCAGCTTAGCTAGCGGGAGGGCCGAGGAGCAGTTCCTC. Translated, it gives CASSLASGRAEEQFL.

Notes on this clonotype: A read error is possible here, since a much larger clone lies one base away. The DNA for the CDR3 is TGTGCCTGGAGTGTAGGGGCCACCTACGAGCAGTACTTC. Protein product: CAWSVGATYEQYF. The chain carries TRBV30 and TRBJ2-7; D might be TRBD1 (5 bases). V lost 0 bases, J lost 2 bases, and 8 bases lay in between. The CDR3 spans 13 residues. Germline V gene data show CDR1 as GTSNPN and CDR2 as SVGIG (reference sequence).

This clonotype was picked up a small number of times. The CDR3 region is CASREDSFYGYTF. The DNA for the CDR3 is TGTGCCAGCAGAGAAGACAGCTTCTATGGCTACACCTTC. The gene calls are TRBV6-2 or TRBV6-3 and TRBJ1-2; D is possibly TRBD1 (5 bases). Between the trimmed V and J ends, which lost 6 bases and 4 bases, there was a span of 12 bases. CDR1 and CDR2 from the germline V gene are MNHEY and SVGEGT. CDR3 length equals 13 residues.

The V gene is TRBV19, the J gene TRBJ1-5, with a weak D call TRBD1 (5 bases). Germline V lookup: CDR1 LNHDA, CDR2 SQIVND (reference sequence). Between the trimmed V and J ends, which lost 10 bases and 7 bases, there was a span of 20 bases. The CDR3 has 14 amino acids. CDR3 protein: CATSSGQGAQPQHF. In nucleotides, the CDR3 is TGTGCCACCAGTAGTGGGCAGGGTGCGCAGCCCCAGCATTTT.

Note on this clonotype: One end of the junction varies from germline; a read error may be responsible. The rearrangement links TRBV19 to TRBJ1-2; unclear D gene. Germline V gene lookup returns CDR1 LNHDA and CDR2 SQIVND (reference sequence). The CDR3 consists of 13 residues. The CDR3 DNA is TGTGCCTGTAGTATGTTTCGGGAGGGTGGCTACACCTTC. As protein: CACSMFREGGYTF.

This clonotype turned up a few times. V and J are TRBV6-1 and TRBJ2-1; possible D gene TRBD1, 5 bases. Trimming stripped 7 bases from V and 5 bases from J, with 12 bases between. Germline V CDR1 and CDR2: MNHNS, SASEGT. The CDR3 consists of 13 residues. The CDR3 region has the DNA TGTGCCAGCAAGGGCGCAGGGAACAATGAGCAGTTCTTC. The encoded protein is CASKGAGNNEQFF.

In its sample, this clonotype was seen many times. The chain joins TRBV28 to TRBJ2-7; TRBD1 agrees at 8 bases. Germline V gene sequence: CDR1 MDHEN, CDR2 SYDVKM. The CDR3 loop spans 15 amino acids. Losses at the gene ends were 8 bases for V and 3 bases for J; bases not matched to a gene: 12. The DNA of the CDR3 is TGTGCCAGCCGAGGTTCGTCAGGGGGCTTCTACGAGCAGTACTTC. As protein: CASRGSSGGFYEQYF.

This clonotype was observed many times. The chain uses TRBV30 and TRBJ2-1, with 9 bases fitting TRBD2. V lost 0 bases to trimming and J lost 4 bases; unmatched junction nucleotides: 7. CDR1 GTSNPN and CDR2 SVGIG come from the germline V gene (reference sequence). The CDR3 runs 16 residues. For the CDR3, the DNA is TGTGCCTGGAGTGTACAGTGGACTAGCGCTTACAATGAGCAGTTCTTC. Translated, it gives CAWSVQWTSAYNEQFF.

As for this clonotype: This may arise from a read error, as a much more abundant clone is one base away. Because it lacks the conserved phenylalanine or tryptophan at the end, this CDR3 is likely a read error. The V gene is TRBV11-2, the J gene TRBJ2-6; TRBD2 agrees at 12 bases. CDR1 is SGHAT and CDR2 is FQNNGV in the germline V gene. V trimming: 5 bases; J trimming: 1 base; junction bases outside the gene matches: 9. The CDR3 has 19 residues. This CDR3 reads CASSRRTSGIGSGANVLTC. In DNA form, the CDR3 reads TGTGCCAGCAGCCGACGGACTAGCGGGATAGGGTCTGGGGCCAACGTCCTGACTTGC.

This clonotype was seen many times. The chain uses TRBV7-2 and TRBJ1-1; maybe TRBD1 (6 bases). Germline CDR1 and CDR2: SGHTA and FQGNSA. The germline V and J ends were trimmed by 2 bases and 10 bases, with 17 bases remaining between them. This CDR3 is built from 14 residues. The CDR3 region has the DNA TGTGCCAGCAGCTTAACAGGGTCGGGTTTGGGAGCTTTCTTT. Protein sequence: CASSLTGSGLGAFF.

In regard to this clonotype: A read error may be the cause here, since a much bigger clone is one base away. The rearrangement links TRBV29-1 to TRBJ1-5; 10 nucleotides agree with TRBD1. The CDR3 runs 14 residues. J was trimmed by 3 bases and V by 6 bases; bases with no gene match: 5. Germline loops: CDR1 SQVTM, CDR2 ANQGSEA. The CDR3 coding sequence is TGCAGCGTCGCGACAGGGGGCGACAATCAGCCCCAGCATTTT. It is translated as CSVATGGDNQPQHF. Supplemented by reference TRBV29-1 and TRBJ1-5, the full variable domain reads SAVISQKPSRDICQRGTSLTIQCQVDSQVTMMFWYRQQPGQSLTLIATANQGSEATYESGFVIDKFPISRPNLTFSTLTVSNMSPEDSSIYLCSVATGGDNQPQHFGDGTRLSIL.